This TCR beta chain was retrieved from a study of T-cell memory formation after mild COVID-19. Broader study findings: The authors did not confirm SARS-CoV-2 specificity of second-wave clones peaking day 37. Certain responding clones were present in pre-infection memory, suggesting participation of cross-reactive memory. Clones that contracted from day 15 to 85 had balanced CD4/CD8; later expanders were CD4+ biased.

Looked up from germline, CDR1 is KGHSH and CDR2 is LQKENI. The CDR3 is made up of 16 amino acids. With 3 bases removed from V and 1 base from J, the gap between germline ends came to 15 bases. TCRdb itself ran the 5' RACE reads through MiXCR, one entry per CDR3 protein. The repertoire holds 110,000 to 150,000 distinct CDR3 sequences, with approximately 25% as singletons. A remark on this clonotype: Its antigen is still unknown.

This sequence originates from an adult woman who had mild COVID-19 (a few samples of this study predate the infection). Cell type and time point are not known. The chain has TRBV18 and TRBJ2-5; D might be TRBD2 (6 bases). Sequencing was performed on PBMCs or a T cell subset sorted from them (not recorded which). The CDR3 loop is CASSPVVSGAQETQYF. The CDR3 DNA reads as TGTGCCAGCTCACCTGTTGTCTCGGGAGCCCAAGAGACCCAGTACTTC.